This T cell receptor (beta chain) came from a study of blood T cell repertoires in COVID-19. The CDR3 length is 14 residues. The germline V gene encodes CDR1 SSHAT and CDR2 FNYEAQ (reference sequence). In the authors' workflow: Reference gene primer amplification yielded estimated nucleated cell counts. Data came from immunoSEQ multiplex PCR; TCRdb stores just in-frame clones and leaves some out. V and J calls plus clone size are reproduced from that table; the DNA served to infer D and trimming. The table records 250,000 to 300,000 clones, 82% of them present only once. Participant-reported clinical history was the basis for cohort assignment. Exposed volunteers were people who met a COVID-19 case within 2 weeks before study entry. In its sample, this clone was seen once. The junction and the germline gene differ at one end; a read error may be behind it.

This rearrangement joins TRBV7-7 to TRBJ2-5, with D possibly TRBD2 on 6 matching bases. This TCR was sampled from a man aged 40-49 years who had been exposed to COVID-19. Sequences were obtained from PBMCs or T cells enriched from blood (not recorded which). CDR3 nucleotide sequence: TGTGCTAGCAGCCCCACGGGGGAAAGGGAGACCCAGTACTTC. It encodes CASSPTGERETQYF.